A selection of T cell receptor beta chains follows, all from one sample in a study of cytomegalovirus exposure and HLA in healthy donors. The assay was immunoSEQ multiplex PCR, and TCRdb's table has in-frame clones only and misses some. Of about 190,000 clones listed, about four fifths are singletons. The sequenced sample was PBMCs. These receptors all come from a woman in her 40s in good health and CMV-seronegative. Both conserved end residues are part of each CDR3. The D gene is left open where the match is weak. Clone size is stated in some rows and not others, as once, few, many or a class when expanded.

>few|TRBJ2-3|-|TRBV27
CASSLNLGSEADTQYF
TGTGCCAGCAGTTTAAATCTCGGTTCGGAGGCAGATACGCAGTATTTT
>-|TRBJ2-3|-|TRBV5-1
CASSLGGVAADTQYF
TGCGCCAGCAGCTTGGGTGGAGTTGCGGCAGATACGCAGTATTTT
>-|TRBJ2-6|-|TRBV13
CASSSSTVLSGANVLTF
TGTGCCAGCAGCTCCTCGACAGTCCTGTCTGGGGCCAACGTCCTGACTTTC
>-|TRBJ1-2|-|TRBV7-2
CASSLLLGYTF
TGTGCCAGCAGCTTACTCTTGGGCTACACCTTC
>few|TRBJ1-1|-|TRBV5-1
CASSREHLAEAFF
TGCGCCAGCAGCCGGGAGCATCTTGCCGAAGCTTTCTTT
>-|TRBJ2-1|-|TRBV9
CASSVAGERANEQFF
TGTGCCAGCAGCGTAGCAGGCGAGCGGGCCAATGAGCAGTTCTTC
>-|TRBJ1-2|-|TRBV19
CASAEGLGYGYTF
TGTGCCAGTGCGGAGGGCCTCGGCTATGGCTACACCTTC
>-|TRBJ2-1|TRBD1|TRBV7-2
CASGQGAVYNEQFF
TGTGCCAGCGGGCAGGGGGCAGTTTACAATGAGCAGTTCTTC
>-|TRBJ2-7|-|TRBV7-8
CASSFSGEQYF
TGTGCCAGCAGCTTCAGTGGCGAGCAGTACTTC
>-|TRBJ2-1|-|TRBV11-3
CASSLSSGLNNEQFF
TGTGCCAGCAGCTTATCCTCCGGACTCAACAATGAGCAGTTCTTC
>-|TRBJ2-3|TRBD2|TRBV13
CASSSLSGTVTDTQYF
TGTGCCAGCAGCTCCCTGAGCGGGACTGTCACAGATACGCAGTATTTT
>-|TRBJ1-1|TRBD1|TRBV7-2
CASSLGQGNTEAFF
TGTGCCAGCAGCTTGGGACAGGGGAACACTGAAGCTTTCTTT
>once|TRBJ1-3|TRBD1|TRBV5-5
CASSFFPGQGTSGNTIYF
TGTGCCAGCAGCTTTTTCCCGGGACAGGGAACCTCCGGAAACACCATATATTTT
>-|TRBJ2-3|-|TRBV7-3
CASSRGTSSTDTQYF
TGTGCCAGCAGCCGCGGGACTTCTAGCACAGATACGCAGTATTTT
>-|TRBJ1-5|-|TRBV18
CASSPTRESNQPQHF
TGTGCCAGCTCACCAACCCGGGAGAGCAATCAGCCCCAGCATTTT
>-|TRBJ2-1|TRBD2|TRBV2
CASSEEAGGTYEQFF
TGTGCCAGCAGTGAGGAAGCGGGAGGGACGTATGAGCAGTTCTTC
>once|TRBJ2-3|-|TRBV4-2
CASSQDVTAANTDTQYF
TGTGCCAGCAGCCAAGATGTCACAGCGGCCAACACAGATACGCAGTATTTT
>-|TRBJ2-7|TRBD1|TRBV9
CASSVGQGVFEQYF
TGTGCCAGCAGCGTTGGTCAGGGGGTCTTCGAGCAGTACTTC
>-|TRBJ1-2|TRBD1|TRBV5-1
CASSLEGQGYGYTF
TGCGCCAGCAGCTTGGAGGGACAGGGATATGGCTACACCTTC
>-|TRBJ1-5|-|TRBV28
CASSLMDGNHQPQHF
TGTGCCAGCAGTTTAATGGACGGGAACCATCAGCCCCAGCATTTT
>-|TRBJ2-1|-|TRBV11-2
CASSLDVSEYEQFF
TGTGCCAGCAGCTTAGATGTCAGTGAATACGAGCAGTTCTTC
>-|TRBJ1-1|-|TRBV7-8
CASSWSTEAFF
TGTGCCAGCAGCTGGAGCACTGAAGCTTTCTTT
>-|TRBJ1-4|TRBD1|TRBV5-1
CASSLDTGGGEKLFF
TGCGCCAGCAGCTTGGATACAGGGGGAGGTGAAAAACTGTTTTTT
>-|TRBJ1-3|-|TRBV5-6
CASSRRGNTIYF
TGTGCCAGCAGCCGTAGGGGGAACACCATATATTTT
>-|TRBJ1-2|TRBD1|TRBV7-9
CASSLPPGDRGVLGYTF
TGTGCCAGCAGCTTACCGCCCGGGGACAGGGGTGTTTTGGGCTACACCTTC
>-|TRBJ2-2|TRBD1|TRBV18
CASSPWTGDTGELFF
TGTGCCAGCTCACCGTGGACAGGGGACACCGGGGAGCTGTTTTTT
>-|TRBJ2-3|-|TRBV7-2
CASSPGRTLDTPDTQYF
TGTGCCAGCAGCCCAGGTCGGACACTTGATACCCCAGATACGCAGTATTTT
>-|TRBJ2-2|-|TRBV9
CASSSGTLNTGELFF
TGTGCCAGCAGCTCCGGGACACTGAACACCGGGGAGCTGTTTTTT
>-|TRBJ2-3|TRBD2|TRBV5-4
CASSLAAGAMNTQYF
TGTGCCAGCAGCTTGGCGGCGGGAGCGATGAATACGCAGTATTTT
>-|TRBJ2-1|-|TRBV19
CARPGQTIPTCSSYNEQFF
TGTGCCAGGCCCGGACAGACGATTCCTACTTGCAGCTCCTACAATGAGCAGTTCTTC
>few|TRBJ1-4|-|TRBV7-9
CASREVGAPDEKLFF
TGTGCCAGCAGGGAAGTGGGGGCGCCTGATGAAAAACTGTTTTTT
>-|TRBJ2-1|TRBD2|TRBV7-2
CASSLVGTSGSPYRFF
TGTGCCAGCAGCTTAGTCGGGACTAGCGGGAGCCCCTATCGGTTCTTC
>-|TRBJ1-1|-|TRBV5-1
CASSLAAGRTEAFF
TGCGCCAGCAGCTTGGCGGCAGGCAGGACTGAAGCTTTCTTT
>few|TRBJ2-1|TRBD2|TRBV10-3
CAISSPTSGRSSYNEQFF
TGTGCCATCAGTTCCCCGACTAGCGGGCGAAGCTCCTACAATGAGCAGTTCTTC
>-|TRBJ2-7|-|TRBV14
CASSQGGRVGYEQYF
TGTGCCAGCAGCCAAGGGGGGCGAGTTGGGTACGAGCAGTACTTC
>-|TRBJ2-7|TRBD2|TRBV11-3
CASSLGGRTYEQYF
TGTGCCAGCAGCCTGGGGGGGAGGACCTACGAGCAGTACTTC
>-|TRBJ2-1|TRBD2|TRBV7-3
CASSPGTSVSEQFF
TGTGCCAGCAGCCCCGGGACTAGTGTGAGTGAGCAGTTCTTC
>-|TRBJ2-7|TRBD1|TRBV23-1
CASSQVQGAYHYEQYF
TGCGCCAGCAGTCAAGTACAGGGGGCCTACCACTACGAGCAGTACTTC
>-|TRBJ2-2|TRBD1|TRBV27
CASSLVWTGTSGELFF
TGTGCCAGCAGCTTAGTCTGGACAGGGACCTCGGGGGAGCTGTTTTTT
>-|TRBJ2-7|-|TRBV6-6
CASSSGTGPYEQYF
TGTGCCAGCAGTAGCGGGACAGGCCCCTACGAGCAGTACTTC
>-|TRBJ1-2|TRBD1|TRBV2
CASSGQGNYGYTF
TGTGCCAGCAGTGGACAGGGGAACTATGGCTACACCTTC
>-|TRBJ1-1|TRBD1|TRBV11-2
CASNTGGRTEAFF
TGTGCCAGCAACACAGGGGGGAGGACTGAAGCTTTCTTT
>-|TRBJ1-2|TRBD1|TRBV10-3
CAISERDSTTRRGYTF
TGTGCCATCAGCGAGCGGGACAGCACGACCAGGAGGGGCTACACCTTC
>-|TRBJ2-1|TRBD2|TRBV9
CASNSPGLAFSEQFF
TGTGCCAGCAATTCTCCGGGACTAGCGTTTAGTGAGCAGTTCTTC
>-|TRBJ2-3|-|TRBV7-2
CASSSRRQLSTDTQYF
TGTGCCAGCAGCTCAAGACGACAACTCAGCACAGATACGCAGTATTTT
>-|TRBJ1-5|-|TRBV29-1
CSVGWADHQPQHF
TGCAGCGTTGGATGGGCAGACCATCAGCCCCAGCATTTT
>-|TRBJ1-4|-|TRBV5-5
CASSLSRQRGDEKLFF
TGTGCCAGCAGCTTGAGTCGACAGCGGGGGGATGAAAAACTGTTTTTT
>-|TRBJ1-1|-|TRBV10-3
CAISAVMKGVTEAFF
TGTGCCATCAGTGCTGTCATGAAGGGGGTAACTGAAGCTTTCTTT
>few|TRBJ2-1|-|TRBV5-4
CASSLGSYSAENEQFF
TGTGCCAGCAGCTTGGGATCCTATTCGGCGGAGAATGAGCAGTTCTTC
>-|TRBJ2-1|TRBD2|TRBV7-3
CASSLTGLAGRQFF
TGTGCCAGCAGCTTAACGGGACTAGCGGGGAGGCAGTTCTTC
>-|TRBJ2-2|TRBD2|TRBV7-2
CASATSGNTGELFF
TGTGCCAGCGCAACTAGCGGGAACACCGGGGAGCTGTTTTTT
>-|TRBJ1-2|-|TRBV11-3
CASSLEGGERYGYTF
TGTGCCAGCAGCTTAGAGGGGGGTGAACGCTATGGCTACACCTTC
>-|TRBJ2-1|TRBD1|TRBV7-2
CASSLDRGRDEQFF
TGTGCCAGCAGTCTGGACAGGGGGCGCGATGAGCAGTTCTTC
>once|TRBJ1-3|TRBD1|TRBV5-1
CASSKAGGGNTIYF
TGCGCCAGCAGCAAGGCAGGGGGAGGAAACACCATATATTTT